This note documents a single TCR beta chain sequence. This specimen belongs to a study of blood T cell repertoires in COVID-19. Study details: Acute and convalescent COVID-19 specimens originated in the United States, Italy and Spain. Sources were T cells, B-cell-depleted T cells, or PBMCs; the material itself was cDNA or gDNA.

The protocol was immunoSEQ multiplex PCR, while the TCRdb copy is restricted to in-frame clones and leaves out a portion. The sample shows 400,000 or so clones, about nine tenths of them seen only once. The CDR3 is 15 amino acids. Per the germline V gene, CDR1 is MNHEY and CDR2 is SVGEGT. Trimming took 2 bases from V and 1 from J, leaving 6 bases between them. Seattle-derived patients entered the study during active infection and were followed longitudinally. Sequencing was carried out using peripheral blood. V and J are TRBV6-2 or TRBV6-3 and TRBJ2-6; no reliable D call. This receptor was taken from a woman between 40 and 55 years old with COVID-19, enrolled during active disease. CDR3 DNA: TGTGCCAGCAGTTACGGGCTATCTGGGGCCAACGTCCTGACTTTC. Its translation: CASSYGLSGANVLTF.